Listed below are T cell receptor beta chains from one sample, sequenced in a study of T cell changes during pregnancy in multiple sclerosis. Profiled with immunoSEQ multiplex PCR; TCRdb holds only in-frame clones, not every one. The data contain roughly 56,000 clones, about 90% of them singletons. The sample consisted of CD4+ T cells from peripheral blood mononuclear cells, taken after pregnancy. The receptors were gathered from a female donor in good health, enrolled as a control in a pregnancy study. CDR3s include the opening cysteine and the closing phenylalanine or tryptophan. D genes are given only for firm matches. Rows give clone size only sometimes, using once, few, many, or a class for an expanded clone.

>TRBV7-9|TRBJ1-4|-|TRBD1
CASSLSQGDLSNEKLFF
TGTGCCAGCAGCTTATCCCAGGGGGACTTATCTAATGAAAAACTGTTTTTT
>TRBV30|TRBJ1-2|-|TRBD1
CARRGLTYGYTF
TGTGCCAGGAGGGGGCTGACATATGGCTACACCTTC
>TRBV11-2|TRBJ2-5|few|TRBD2
CASSFRGSGVETQYF
TGTGCCAGCAGCTTTCGAGGTAGCGGGGTAGAGACCCAGTACTTC
>TRBV4-1|TRBJ2-1|-|-
CASSPQQRSSYNEQFF
TGCGCCAGCAGCCCTCAACAGCGGAGCTCCTACAATGAGCAGTTCTTC
>TRBV4-2|TRBJ1-6|few|-
CASSQDLYGDSPLHF
TGTGCCAGCAGCCAAGATTTATATGGAGATTCACCCCTCCACTTT
>TRBV5-4|TRBJ1-1|-|-
CASSLGGDYEAFF
TGTGCCAGCAGCTTGGGAGGGGACTATGAAGCTTTCTTT
>TRBV7-3|TRBJ2-5|-|TRBD2
CASSRGLRETQYF
TGTGCCAGCAGCAGGGGACTACGGGAGACCCAGTACTTC
>TRBV4-1|TRBJ1-3|-|-
CASSQEWAGRSGNTIYF
TGCGCCAGCAGCCAAGAATGGGCAGGTCGCTCTGGAAACACCATATATTTT
>TRBV7-2|TRBJ2-7|-|-
CASSLGRGEAYEQYF
TGTGCCAGCAGCTTAGGACGGGGAGAAGCTTACGAGCAGTACTTC
>TRBV9|TRBJ1-2|-|-
CASSVAGLTNYGYTF
TGTGCCAGCAGCGTGGCGGGACTCACGAACTATGGCTACACCTTC
>TRBV7-2|TRBJ1-5|-|-
CASSFIGQYQPQHF
TGTGCCAGCAGCTTTATCGGACAGTATCAGCCCCAGCATTTT
>TRBV7-8|TRBJ2-1|-|-
CASSSYRDLIYNEQFF
TGTGCCAGCAGCTCATACCGGGACTTGATCTACAATGAGCAGTTCTTC
>TRBV30|TRBJ2-7|-|-
CAWSVGQGYDEQYF
TGTGCCTGGAGTGTAGGGCAGGGATATGACGAGCAGTACTTC
>TRBV11-3|TRBJ2-7|-|-
CASSLRVSSYEQYF
TGTGCCAGCAGCTTACGGGTGAGCTCCTACGAGCAGTACTTC
>TRBV5-6|TRBJ1-2|-|TRBD1
CASSFTGTGGYGYTF
TGTGCCAGCAGCTTCACCGGGACAGGGGGCTATGGCTACACCTTC
>TRBV29-1|TRBJ1-1|few|TRBD1
CSVVSGGRTEAFF
TGCAGCGTTGTATCAGGGGGGAGGACTGAAGCTTTCTTT
>TRBV5-4|TRBJ2-3|-|-
CASSAGAGSTDTQYF
TGTGCCAGCAGCGCTGGGGCGGGGAGCACAGATACGCAGTATTTT
>TRBV18|TRBJ2-3|-|TRBD1
CASSPGGTGGTQYF
TGTGCCAGCTCACCTGGGGGAACAGGGGGTACGCAGTATTTT
>TRBV4-3|TRBJ1-2|-|-
CASSQDFGGGGGYGYTF
TGCGCCAGCAGCCAAGATTTTGGTGGCGGGGGTGGCTATGGCTACACCTTC